This T cell receptor (beta chain) was captured in a study of post-analysis software for immune sequencing data. General observations from the study: Patients had higher frequencies than controls of about five TRBV segments, including TRBV5-6, TRBV5-1 and TRBV20-1.

This clonotype was observed a few times. Its matching antigen is unknown. This could be a read error, since a much larger clone is one nucleotide away. Germline loops: CDR1 SGHRS, CDR2 YFSETQ. V lost 0 bases and J lost 13; bases outside the gene matches: 13. The CDR3 totals 15 residues. Every TCR beta cDNA library bore unique molecular identifiers. Using its own MiXCR run on the PCR reads, TCRdb lists one record per CDR3 protein. The data hold a few hundred thousand distinct CDR3 sequences, with approximately 34% observed a single time. The chain couples TRBV5-1 to TRBJ2-1, with TRBD2 matching over 7 bases. Sequenced material: blood. This clonotype was sampled from a girl aged 10-17 years with multiple sclerosis. The CDR3 bases are TGCGCCAGCAGCTTGGACGGACGCCGGGGGGAGACCCAGTTCTTC. Protein sequence: CASSLDGRRGETQFF.